This TCR beta chain was profiled in a study of T-cell reconstitution after alpha-beta-depleted transplantation in children. Only a few counts were recorded for this clonotype. This sample's TCRbeta library carried unique molecular identifier barcodes. TCRdb reanalysed the PCR reads using MiXCR and keeps one entry per CDR3 protein. Of about 370,000 distinct CDR3 sequences detected, roughly 22% appear once; the ten largest clones hold 3.8%. Source: PBMCs from the stem cell graft donor, taken from the stem cell graft. The clonotype comes from a human donor who donated a stem cell graft to a child with acute myeloid leukemia.

The CDR3 protein is CSSTSPHTQYF. CDR3 sequence (DNA): TGCAGCTCGACTAGTCCTCACACCCAGTACTTC. The chain employs TRBV20-1 and TRBJ2-5, with a weak D call TRBD2 (6 bases). The CDR3 is 11 residues long. Looked up from germline, CDR1 is DFQATT and CDR2 is SNEGSKA (reference sequence).